This T cell receptor beta chain is from a study of blood T cells in healthy people across ages. Study background: There was about one barcoded beta molecule captured by template switching per two T cells.

A second PCR, run for 7 to 11 cycles, used a sample-barcoded 5' primer plus a J-beta primer mix. TCRdb re-derived calls from the 5' RACE reads in MiXCR, one entry per CDR3 protein. The table records roughly 1 million distinct CDR3 sequences, approximately 25% of them present only once. J lost 6 bases, V lost 4 bases, and 9 bases had no gene match. The CDR3 is 15 amino acids. Germline V lookup: CDR1 SGHTA, CDR2 FQGNSA. This clonotype was found a few times. Separately, the same data were catalogued under a study of T cells of mothers and their children. That report adds: Nine systemically healthy Caucasian donors: three mothers, six children. Each child gave approximately 3.2 million TCR beta CDR3 reads (each mother, over 9 million).

The chain recombines TRBV7-2 with TRBJ1-1, with 9 bases identical to TRBD1. The clonotype was recovered from a girl aged 2-10 years in good health. Material for sequencing was blood. DNA for the CDR3: TGTGCCAGCAGCTCTAGACCGGGACAGGGTCCTGAAGCTTTCTTT. It specifies CASSSRPGQGPEAFF.